These T cell receptor beta chains were read from a single sample in a study of T-cell memory formation after mild COVID-19. TCRdb reanalysed the 5' RACE reads using MiXCR and keeps one entry per CDR3 protein. The sample contains roughly 250,000 distinct CDR3 sequences, over 15% of which appear only once. The sequenced material came from PBMCs or a T cell subset sorted from them (not recorded which). These receptor sequences come from a man aged 18 to 29 who had mild COVID-19 (a few samples of this study predate the infection). Cell type and time point are not known. CDR3s include the opening cysteine and the closing phenylalanine or tryptophan. The D gene is left open where the match is weak. Clone size is shown for a subset of rows, as once, few, many or a class of expanded clone.

v_gene	d_gene	abundance	j_gene	CDR3nt	CDR3aa
TRBV2	.	.	TRBJ1-1	TGTGCCAGCCGTTACAGCCCGAACACTGAAGCTTTCTTT	CASRYSPNTEAFF
TRBV4-3	.	.	TRBJ1-6	TGCGCCAGCAGCCAACACAGGGAATCACCCCTCCACTTT	CASSQHRESPLHF
TRBV20-1	TRBD2	few	TRBJ2-3	TGCAGTGCTAGGGCTGGGGGGGGCACAGATACGCAGTATTTT	CSARAGGGTDTQYF
TRBV6-2/TRBV6-3	.	.	TRBJ2-7	TGTGCCAGCCGGAGACAGGCTTCGTCCTACGAGCAGTACTTC	CASRRQASSYEQYF
TRBV24-1	.	.	TRBJ2-3	TGTGCCACCAGTGATTTTCCCCTCACAGATACGCAGTATTTT	CATSDFPLTDTQYF
TRBV7-7	.	few	TRBJ2-3	TGTGCTAGCAGCTTTGGCACCTCTAGCACAGATACGCAGTATTTT	CASSFGTSSTDTQYF
TRBV19	.	.	TRBJ1-1	TGTGCCAGTAGTAAGGCTGCCGGGGGAACCACTGAAGCTTTCTTT	CASSKAAGGTTEAFF
TRBV4-3	TRBD1	few	TRBJ1-1	TGCGCCAGCAGCCAAGATATAACGGGACAGGACGAAGCTTTCTTT	CASSQDITGQDEAFF
TRBV6-6	TRBD2	few	TRBJ2-7	TGTGCCAGCAGTGGCGGGGGTAGGAACGAGCAGTACTTC	CASSGGGRNEQYF
TRBV6-1	.	.	TRBJ1-2	TGTGCCAGCAGTGAGCCAGCTTATGGCTACACCTTC	CASSEPAYGYTF